The T cell receptor (beta chain) under discussion was sequenced for a study of shared clonotypes between healthy human individuals. The overall study: Samples came from two female and a few male donors aged 18 to 49. Notes on the study in general: Relative to clonotypes present in all four donors, those not shared had lower generation probabilities. A handful of donors had around 5% of their naive CD4 clonotypes in common.

Sequencing used immunoSEQ multiplex PCR; TCRdb keeps in-frame clones, though not all of them. The sample has around 2,000,000 clones; about 95% are singletons. Naive CD8 cells lacked CD45RO, underwent positive selection for CCR7 and left out terminally differentiated effector memory CD45RA+ cells. Regarding this clone: The antigen is unknown.

The V end lost 1 base, the J end lost 11 bases, and 15 bases lay between the germline ends. This CDR3 contains 14 residues. In germline, CDR1 is MGHRA, CDR2 YSYEKL. J is TRBJ1-3 and V is TRBV4-1; D is undetermined. The TCR originated in a man in his late teens or twenties in good health. The sequencing sample was made of naive CD8+ T cells sorted from blood. The chain's CDR3 is CASSQAHVDPPIYF. The CDR3, as DNA: TGCGCCAGCAGCCAAGCCCACGTTGACCCCCCCATATATTTT.